This T cell receptor beta chain was sequenced for a study of circulating and synovial CD4+ cells in juvenile arthritis. This clone was counted a few times. The target antigen is unknown. The repertoire was sequenced with immunoSEQ multiplex PCR; TCRdb's copy has only in-frame clones and lacks some. The sample lists a few thousand clones; 75% to 85% were seen once. Overall study results and limits: Circulating pathogenic-like lymphocytes shared a substantially higher fraction of CDR3 sequences with synovium than bulk blood.

CDR3 length: 16 amino acids. V was shortened by 2 bases and J by 6 bases, with 17 bases between the two germline ends. CDR1 SGHAT and CDR2 FQNNGV come from the germline V gene. The sample comprised CD4+ T cells from synovial fluid. The origin of this receptor is a human donor with juvenile idiopathic arthritis. The chain employs TRBV11-2 and TRBJ2-4; a weak D match, TRBD2 (6 bases). Here the CDR3 reads CASSLRTGTSRNIQYF. The CDR3 DNA is TGTGCCAGCAGCTTAAGAACCGGGACTTCCCGAAACATTCAGTACTTC.